This TCR beta chain was sequenced during a study of T and B cells in COVID-19 patients. About the study: Of about 19 active-infection patients, 12 were critically ill with mechanical ventilation or extracorporeal membrane oxygenation.

By sample share, this clonotype is medium-sized (0.01 to 0.1%). A junction boundary mismatches the germline segment, possibly from a read error. From blood, roughly 250-500 ng of genomic DNA served as TRB template. Germline V lookup: CDR1 SGHNT, CDR2 YYREEE (reference sequence). CDR3 length: 15 residues. Multiplex PCR with BIOMED2 TRB-A/B primer pools amplified TRB rearrangements. TCRdb re-called the multiplex PCR reads with MiXCR, one entry per CDR3 protein. This sample has 3,000 to 4,000 distinct CDR3 sequences; 21% occur once, and the top ten carry 15% to 20%. The TCR sequence derives from a human donor with active COVID-19. The chain uses TRBV5-4 and TRBJ2-7, with 13 bases that match TRBD2. What was sequenced was blood. CDR3 region: CASSPGTSGITSWDF. CDR3 bases: TGTGCCAGCAGCCCCGGGACTAGCGGGATTACCTCCTGGGACTTC.